The 27 T cell receptor beta chains in this list originate from one sample, sequenced in a study of T cells in Graves' hyperthyroidism and ophthalmopathy. The source material, RNA transcripts, was used to amplify TCR beta CDR3 regions. First-round RT-PCR targeting the TCR CDR3 was performed with the HTBI primer set. TCRdb processed the multiplex PCR reads anew with MiXCR; each CDR3 protein has one entry. The table lists a few hundred thousand distinct CDR3 sequences, approximately 15% of them singletons. Sequenced sample: blood. The receptors were sampled from a woman younger than 35 with Graves' hyperthyroidism.

This clonotype was counted many times. The chain carries TRBV19 and TRBJ2-1; a weak D match, TRBD1 (6 bases). V was shortened by 6 bases and J by 2 bases, with 14 bases between the two germline ends. The length of the CDR3 is 15 residues. The V gene's germline CDR1 is LNHDA and CDR2 SQIVND (reference sequence). The DNA for the CDR3 is TGTGCCAGTAGCATACAGGGCTGGGCCTACAATGAGCAGTTCTTC. As protein: CASSIQGWAYNEQFF. The full variable domain, its missing parts supplied by reference TRBV19 and TRBJ2-1, is DGGITQSPKYLFRKEGQNVTLSCEQNLNHDAMYWYRQDPGQGLRLIYYSQIVNDFQKGDIAEGYSVSREKKESFPLTVTSAQKNPTAFYLCASSIQGWAYNEQFFGPGTRLTVL.

The CDR3 sequence: CASSLTGPWNTGELFF. For the CDR3, the DNA is TGTGCCAGCAGCTTAACAGGACCGTGGAACACCGGGGAGCTGTTTTTT. The rearrangement joins TRBV7-2 to TRBJ2-2; D might be TRBD1 (5 bases). Germline V gives CDR1 SGHTA, CDR2 FQGNSA. V was clipped by 2 bases and J by 1 base, with 11 bases between them. The CDR3 runs 16 residues.

This clonotype showed up just a few times. The chain has TRBV19 and TRBJ2-7; D is possibly TRBD2 (6 bases). This CDR3 spans 13 amino acids. V lost 5 bases to trimming and J lost 0 bases, with 8 bases between them. Germline V gives CDR1 LNHDA, CDR2 SQIVND (reference sequence). The CDR3 loop is CASSDGSSYEQYF. CDR3 nucleotides: TGTGCCAGTAGTGACGGGAGCTCCTACGAGCAGTACTTC.

At least ten counts were recorded for this clonotype. V gene TRBV12-3 or TRBV12-4 combines with J gene TRBJ1-1; TRBD1 might be the D (5 bases). Trimming left V 7 bases short and J 1 base short, with 10 bases between. This CDR3 contains 13 residues. The DNA for the CDR3 is TGTGCCAGCACCTCGACAGAGAACACTGAAGCTTTCTTT. It encodes CASTSTENTEAFF.

The V and J genes are TRBV5-4 and TRBJ1-2, with D tentatively TRBD1 (5 bases). The CDR3 spans 14 residues. Trimming took off 0 bases at V and 8 bases at J, with 14 bases between the two ends. Germline CDR1 reads SGHNT; CDR2 reads YYREEE (reference sequence). This chain's CDR3 is CASSLEGRAGGYTF. CDR3 nucleotide sequence: TGTGCCAGCAGCTTGGAAGGCAGGGCGGGGGGCTACACCTTC.

This chain connects TRBV25-1 to TRBJ2-3; 9 positions match TRBD2. The trim removed 1 base at V and 0 bases at J, leaving 5 bases unmatched. Germline CDR1 is MGHDK and CDR2 is SYGVNS. The CDR3 runs to 17 residues. The CDR3 coding sequence is TGTGCCAGCAGTGAATCCCTAACTAGCGGGAGCACAGATACGCAGTATTTT. Protein sequence: CASSESLTSGSTDTQYF.

This chain uses TRBV6-2 or TRBV6-3 with TRBJ2-2; the D is unclear. The germline CDR1 and CDR2 sequences are MNHEY and SVGEGT. The CDR3 length is 15 residues. V lost 5 bases to trimming and J lost 4 bases, with 14 bases between them. The CDR3 DNA sequence: TGTGCCAGCAGTGGGCAGGACCATACCACCGGGGAGCTGTTTTTT. Translated: CASSGQDHTTGELFF.

The chain uses TRBV9 and TRBJ2-2; D call uncertain. This CDR3 comprises 15 residues. Germline CDR1 reads SGDLS; CDR2 reads YYNGEE. The V and J ends lost 0 bases and 3 bases respectively, with 9 bases between them. Here the CDR3 reads CASSVARIHTGELFF. CDR3 sequence (DNA): TGTGCCAGCAGCGTAGCTAGGATACACACCGGGGAGCTGTTTTTT. Full variable domain (missing parts from reference TRBV9 and TRBJ2-2): DSGVTQTPKHLITATGQRVTLRCSPRSGDLSVYWYQQSLDQGLQFLIQYYNGEERAKGNILERFSAQQFPDLHSELNLSSLELGDSALYFCASSVARIHTGELFFGEGSRLTVL.

In its sample, this clonotype was seen many times. The J gene is TRBJ2-6, the V gene TRBV24-1, with 8 bases lining up with TRBD2. Germline V lookup: CDR1 KGHDR, CDR2 SFDVKD. Unmatched junction bases numbered 6, after V lost 3 bases and J lost 0 bases. This CDR3 is built from 18 residues. The CDR3 here is CATSDHQSGGSGANVLTF. The CDR3 region has the DNA TGTGCCACCAGTGATCACCAAAGCGGGGGCTCTGGGGCCAACGTCCTGACTTTC.

V is TRBV29-1 and J is TRBJ1-2, with D perhaps TRBD1 (5 bases). The CDR3 runs 14 residues. Trimming cost V 7 bases and J 2 bases, with 17 bases left between them. Germline CDR1 reads SQVTM; CDR2 reads ANQGSEA. The CDR3 sequence: CSAWAQGVNYGYTF. The CDR3, as DNA: TGCAGCGCCTGGGCTCAGGGCGTAAACTATGGCTACACCTTC.

In this sample, this clonotype turned up many times. This rearrangement joins TRBV5-1 to TRBJ2-1; a weak D match, TRBD2 (5 bases). CDR3 length: 13 residues. The V and J ends lost 3 bases and 12 bases respectively, with 16 bases between them. In germline, CDR1 is SGHRS, CDR2 YFSETQ. CDR3 sequence (DNA): TGCGCCAGCAGCTCCTTAACTAGTAAGGTGCAGTTCTTC. Residues: CASSSLTSKVQFF.

CDR3: CASSYLRENTGELFF. CDR3 nucleotide sequence: TGTGCCAGCAGTTACCTCCGGGAGAACACCGGGGAGCTGTTTTTT. V gene TRBV6-2 or TRBV6-3 combines with J gene TRBJ2-2; D perhaps matches TRBD2 (5 bases). Germline CDR1 MNHEY, CDR2 SVGEGT. The CDR3 has 15 amino acids. Trimming pared 2 bases from V and 1 base from J, leaving 8 bases between.

This clonotype was detected many times. The rearrangement joins TRBV10-3 to TRBJ1-1; 7 nucleotides agree with TRBD1. Losses at the gene ends were 6 bases for V and 6 bases for J; bases not matched to a gene: 7. The V gene's germline CDR1 is ENHRY and CDR2 SYGVKD. The CDR3 contains 13 residues. The CDR3 DNA reads as TGTGCCATCAGCGACAGGGAAAGGGCTGAAGCTTTCTTT. Protein sequence: CAISDRERAEAFF.

The table lists this clonotype with a few counts. The rearrangement uses TRBV6-5 and TRBJ2-5; D possibly corresponds to TRBD2 (6 bases). The CDR3 loop spans 17 amino acids. The V gene's germline CDR1 is MNHEY and CDR2 SVGAGI. V was cut by 3 bases and J by 1 base, with 18 bases left in between. CDR3 sequence reads: CASSYEVGGSFQETQYF. The CDR3 DNA is TGTGCCAGCAGTTATGAAGTCGGGGGAAGCTTCCAAGAGACCCAGTACTTC.

This clonotype has at least ten counts. CDR3 nucleotide sequence: TGTGCCAGCGGCAAGAACACTGAAGCTTTCTTT. Protein product: CASGKNTEAFF. The gene calls are TRBV12-3 or TRBV12-4 and TRBJ1-1; D is unclear. The CDR3 runs 11 residues. V was pared by 8 bases and J by 1 base, with 5 bases between.

The V call is TRBV12-5, the J call TRBJ2-5; the D is unclear. Germline V gene data show CDR1 as LGHNT and CDR2 as FRNRAP. Trimming stripped 5 bases from V and 4 bases from J, with 14 bases between. This CDR3 is 14 amino acids long. The CDR3: CASGEQGRTETQYF. CDR3 DNA sequence: TGTGCTAGTGGTGAACAAGGACGCACAGAGACCCAGTACTTC.

This clonotype was picked up many times. The chain couples TRBV10-3 to TRBJ1-2, with a weak D call TRBD1 (5 bases). V lost 7 bases and J lost 0, with 12 bases in between. CDR1 is ENHRY and CDR2 is SYGVKD in the germline V gene. This CDR3 has 14 amino acids. In DNA form, the CDR3 reads TGTGCCATCACCCTTGACAGCTCTAACTATGGCTACACCTTC. This translates into CAITLDSSNYGYTF.

This clonotype has at least ten counts. The chain uses TRBV6-1 and TRBJ2-2; D is uncertain. V was clipped by 7 bases and J by 4 bases, with 10 bases between them. From germline, CDR1 is MNHNS and CDR2 SASEGT. The CDR3 covers 13 residues. The DNA of the CDR3 is TGTGCCAGCAACCGCATTGGCACCGGGGAGCTGTTTTTT. It codes for CASNRIGTGELFF.

This clonotype was counted ten times or more. The chain links TRBV7-9 to TRBJ1-1; D is unresolved. Trimming left V 1 base short and J 6 bases short, with 12 bases between. Germline values: CDR1 SEHNR, CDR2 FQNEAQ (reference sequence). The CDR3 spans 14 residues. The chain's CDR3 is CASSLEMGMAEAFF. CDR3 nucleotides: TGTGCCAGCAGCTTAGAAATGGGGATGGCTGAAGCTTTCTTT.

This clonotype was seen repeatedly, ten times or more. The rearrangement joins TRBV3-1 to TRBJ1-5; tentatively, D is TRBD1 (5 bases). The CDR3 extends over 14 amino acids. The germline gives CDR1 LGHDT, CDR2 YNNKEL (reference sequence). V shed 1 base and J shed 3 bases, with 7 bases lying between them. CDR3 in amino acids: CASSQGGYNQPQHF. The CDR3 bases are TGTGCCAGCAGCCAAGGGGGGTACAATCAGCCCCAGCATTTT.

This sequence joins TRBV3-1 and TRBJ2-6; unclear D gene. Trimming took off 1 base at V and 1 base at J, with 8 bases between the two ends. This CDR3 comprises 16 residues. Germline loops: CDR1 LGHDT, CDR2 YNNKEL (reference sequence). CDR3 bases: TGTGCCAGCAGCCAAGTGTGGCAGTCTGGGGCCAACGTCCTGACTTTC. Amino acid sequence: CASSQVWQSGANVLTF.

This clonotype was seen at least ten times. V gene TRBV2 combines with J gene TRBJ1-5; D possibly corresponds to TRBD1 (5 bases). Germline V CDR1 and CDR2: SNHLY, FYNNEI. The CDR3 covers 14 residues. With 4 bases removed from V and 7 bases from J, the gap between germline ends came to 14 bases. The CDR3 is CASSGRGARQPQHF. The CDR3 nucleotides are TGTGCCAGCAGTGGAAGGGGCGCTCGACAGCCCCAGCATTTT. The full variable domain, in which reference TRBV2 and TRBJ1-5 provide the parts outside the CDR3, is EPEVTQTPSHQVTQMGQEVILRCVPISNHLYFYWYRQILGQKVEFLVSFYNNEISEKSEIFDDQFSVERPDGSNFTLKIRSTKLEDSAMYFCASSGRGARQPQHFGDGTRLSIL.

The gene calls are TRBV12-3 or TRBV12-4 and TRBJ2-6; TRBD2 agrees at 10 bases. The ends lost 2 bases at V and 0 bases at J; junction bases unmatched: 4. This CDR3 region has 18 residues. CDR3 in DNA: TGTGCCAGCAGTTTACAGACTAGCGGGTCCTCTGGGGCCAACGTCCTGACTTTC. It encodes CASSLQTSGSSGANVLTF.

This clonotype turned up a few times. The chain has TRBV5-6 and TRBJ2-7; 8 bases line up with TRBD2. Germline V gene sequence: CDR1 SGHDT, CDR2 YYEEEE. The V and J ends lost 7 bases and 3 bases, in that order; junction bases with no gene match: 9. The CDR3 covers 14 residues. The CDR3 bases are TGTGCCAGCGGCCCCGGGAGGGACTACTACGAGCAGTACGTC. Protein: CASGPGRDYYEQYV.

This clonotype was recorded many times. Written as DNA, the CDR3 is TGTGCCACCAGTGATTCAGGCGGAAGCTCTGGGGCCAACGTCCTGACTTTC. It is translated as CATSDSGGSSGANVLTF. This rearrangement joins TRBV24-1 to TRBJ2-6; D ambiguous. Looked up from germline, CDR1 is KGHDR and CDR2 is SFDVKD. V was shortened by 2 bases and J by 0 bases, with 10 bases between the two germline ends. CDR3 length: 17 residues.

This chain joins TRBV19 and TRBJ2-7, with TRBD2 matching over 8 bases. This CDR3 has 15 amino acids. The trim removed 3 bases at V and 3 bases at J, leaving 7 bases unmatched. Germline CDR1 reads LNHDA; CDR2 reads SQIVND (reference sequence). This CDR3 is CASSIHIAGFYEQYV. CDR3 nucleotide sequence: TGTGCCAGTAGTATTCATATAGCGGGATTCTACGAGCAGTACGTC.

This clonotype was picked up many times. The chain joins TRBV28 to TRBJ2-2, with 9 bases fitting TRBD2. The CDR3 runs to 19 residues. Per the germline V gene, CDR1 is MDHEN and CDR2 is SYDVKM. V trimming: 5 bases; J trimming: 4 bases; junction bases outside the gene matches: 17. The CDR3 DNA reads as TGTGCCAGCAGTCCAAGGGGTAGCGGGAGCGCTTTAATCACCGGGGAGCTGTTTTTT. This encodes CASSPRGSGSALITGELFF.